This TCR beta chain was identified during a study of T cell repertoires in cytomegalovirus infection. Study summary: CMV infection together with matching HLA type was indicated by public TCR beta signatures.

Germline V lookup: CDR1 SGHTA, CDR2 FQGNSA. CDR3 length: 15 amino acids. The V and J ends lost 2 bases and 5 bases, in that order; junction bases with no gene match: 6. Comments on this clonotype: The antigen is undetermined.

A single record per CDR3 protein comes from TCRdb applying MiXCR to the reads. Of more than 400,000 distinct CDR3 sequences listed, around 27% are singletons. Study-wide findings and caveats: Identification of carriers of CMV plus the relevant HLA was performed using cumulative public TCR beta family frequency. Dominant in the ex vivo response were TCR beta clonotypes restricted by HLA-C and specific for CMV.

The sequencing input was PBMCs. The sequence came from a human donor in good health (CMV status not recorded). Some clones in this sample may be carry-over from other donors' samples. V usage is TRBV7-2 and J usage is TRBJ2-7, with 10 bases fitting TRBD2. DNA of the CDR3: TGTGCCAGCAGCTTATTTCCTAGCGGGAGCAACGAGCAGTACTTC. As protein: CASSLFPSGSNEQYF.